A single sample is the source of the 20 T cell receptor beta chains below, sequenced in a study of blood T cell repertoires in COVID-19. Profiling relied on immunoSEQ multiplex PCR, and the TCRdb table lists in-frame clones only, not all of them. The table shows 30,000 to 35,000 clones, with more than 70% occurring only once. The material sequenced was peripheral blood. These receptors came from a woman in her thirties or forties with active or convalescent COVID-19.

This chain uses TRBV28 with TRBJ2-5, with 8 bases identical to TRBD1. V lost 6 bases, J lost 4 bases, and 4 bases stayed unmatched. Germline V CDR1 and CDR2: MDHEN, SYDVKM. CDR3 length equals 13 residues. CDR3 sequence reads: CASSGDRGETQYF. In nucleotides, the CDR3 is TGTGCCAGCAGCGGCGACAGGGGAGAGACCCAGTACTTC.

The chain recombines TRBV28 with TRBJ1-5; D perhaps matches TRBD1 (6 bases). Looked up from germline, CDR1 is MDHEN and CDR2 is SYDVKM. CDR3 length: 13 amino acids. Trimming pared 3 bases from V and 7 bases from J, leaving 10 bases between. The DNA for the CDR3 is TGTGCCAGCAGTTTCAGGGGTGGACAGCCCCAGCATTTT. Residues: CASSFRGGQPQHF. The full variable domain, in which reference TRBV28 and TRBJ1-5 provide the parts outside the CDR3, is DVKVTQSSRYLVKRTGEKVFLECVQDMDHENMFWYRQDPGLGLRLIYFSYDVKMKEKGDIPEGYSVSREKKERFSLILESASTNQTSMYLCASSFRGGQPQHFGDGTRLSIL.

The chain links TRBV30 to TRBJ2-3, with TRBD2 identical over 8 bases. CDR1 is GTSNPN and CDR2 is SVGIG in the germline V gene (reference sequence). The junction had 1 base not matched to a gene; V was cut back by 4 bases and J by 1 base. CDR3 length equals 13 residues. CDR3 sequence (DNA): TGTGCCTGGATGCGGGGGGGCACAGATACGCAGTATTTT. This gives the protein CAWMRGGTDTQYF.

There are a few counts of this clone. The gene calls are TRBV30 and TRBJ1-2; D is ambiguous. The length of the CDR3 is 12 residues. Between the trimmed V and J ends, which lost 4 bases and 6 bases, there was a span of 12 bases. The germline CDR1 and CDR2 sequences are GTSNPN and SVGIG (reference sequence). The CDR3 is CAWISQNNGYTF. The CDR3 DNA reads as TGTGCCTGGATATCTCAGAATAATGGCTACACCTTC. Full variable domain (missing parts from reference TRBV30 and TRBJ1-2): SQTIHQWPATLVQPVGSPLSLECTVEGTSNPNLYWYRQAAGRGLQLLFYSVGIGQISSEVPQNLSASRPQDRQFILSSKKLLLSDSGFYLCAWISQNNGYTFGSGTRLTVV.

The chain employs TRBV5-4 and TRBJ2-7; 11 nucleotides agree with TRBD2. Looked up from germline, CDR1 is SGHNT and CDR2 is YYREEE (reference sequence). The length of the CDR3 is 15 residues. V shed 3 bases, J shed 2 bases, and the junction held 4 bases outside the gene matches. CDR3 bases: TGTGCCAGCAGCTCCCCACTAGCGGGGGCCTACGAGCAGTACTTC. It is translated as CASSSPLAGAYEQYF.

This clone was seen a handful of times. The chain has TRBV9 and TRBJ1-1; 8 bases line up with TRBD1. CDR1 and CDR2 from the germline V gene are SGDLS and YYNGEE. This CDR3 has 14 residues. V lost 2 bases and J lost 4; bases outside the gene matches: 4. The chain's CDR3 is CASSVGQGGTEAFF. In nucleotides, the CDR3 is TGTGCCAGCAGCGTTGGACAGGGAGGCACTGAAGCTTTCTTT.

The chain uses TRBV30 and TRBJ1-2; TRBD1 might be the D (5 bases). Germline V gives CDR1 GTSNPN, CDR2 SVGIG (reference sequence). The CDR3 runs to 14 residues. V gave up 0 bases and J gave up 4 bases, with 12 bases separating them. The CDR3 DNA is TGTGCCTGGAGTGTCCAGGGCGTCGGCTATGGCTACACCTTC. It translates to CAWSVQGVGYGYTF.

The V call is TRBV6-2 or TRBV6-3, the J call TRBJ2-5, with 8 bases that match TRBD2. CDR3 size: 19 residues. The germline gives CDR1 MNHEY, CDR2 SVGEGT. V shed 2 bases, J shed 1 base, and the junction held 15 bases outside the gene matches. CDR3 residues: CASSYPIVNPGTSQETQYF. In DNA, the CDR3 is TGTGCCAGCAGTTACCCTATCGTAAACCCCGGGACTAGCCAAGAGACCCAGTACTTC.

The chain uses TRBV2 and TRBJ1-1; 10 bases match TRBD1. Germline V gene sequence: CDR1 SNHLY, CDR2 FYNNEI. V lost 7 bases, J lost 0 bases, and 8 bases stayed unmatched. This CDR3 comprises 16 residues. CDR3 region: CASTLGQGPMNTEAFF. The CDR3 DNA is TGTGCCAGCACTCTGGGACAGGGGCCGATGAACACTGAAGCTTTCTTT.

The chain links TRBV7-6 to TRBJ2-7, with 7 positions matching TRBD1. The CDR3 consists of 13 residues. The germline V gene encodes CDR1 SGHVS and CDR2 FNYEAQ. The ends lost 5 bases at V and 2 bases at J; junction bases unmatched: 3. The CDR3 here is CASSTTGAYEQYF. CDR3 coding DNA: TGTGCCAGCAGCACCACAGGGGCCTACGAGCAGTACTTC.

The rearrangement joins TRBV4-1 to TRBJ2-5, with D maybe TRBD2 (6 bases). Trimming left V 3 bases short and J 3 bases short, with 17 bases between. The germline gives CDR1 MGHRA, CDR2 YSYEKL. CDR3 length: 16 residues. The CDR3 bases are TGCGCCAGCAGCCAGATTGGGGGGACGGCCAAAGAGACCCAGTACTTC. This codes for CASSQIGGTAKETQYF.

The chain carries TRBV19 and TRBJ2-5; D not certain. Germline assignment: CDR1 LNHDA and CDR2 SQIVND (reference sequence). This CDR3 comprises 11 residues. V was cut by 3 bases and J by 5 bases, with 4 bases left in between. The CDR3 nucleotides are TGTGCCAGTAGTATGCAGGAGACCCAGTACTTC. Translated, it gives CASSMQETQYF.

This clone was seen a handful of times. This chain joins TRBV30 and TRBJ1-1; perhaps TRBD1 as D (5 bases). This CDR3 has 13 residues. The germline CDR1 and CDR2 sequences are GTSNPN and SVGIG (reference sequence). Trimming took off 3 bases at V and 5 bases at J, with 13 bases between the two ends. The CDR3 bases are TGTGCCTGGAGGGCAGGGAGGGAAACTGAAGCTTTCTTT. This gives the protein CAWRAGRETEAFF.

This clone has only one observation. The rearrangement joins TRBV9 to TRBJ1-5; tentative D call: TRBD1 (6 bases). The CDR3 is 15 residues long. The V gene lost 2 bases and the J gene lost 7 bases, with 16 bases spanning the gap. Germline CDR1 is SGDLS and CDR2 is YYNGEE. For the CDR3, the DNA is TGTGCCAGCAGCGTGGCCGGGCAGGGGAGCCAGCCCCAGCATTTT. Residues: CASSVAGQGSQPQHF.

The chain uses TRBV4-3 and TRBJ2-2; 9 nucleotides align to TRBD2. The CDR3 has 16 amino acids. Germline V gives CDR1 LGHNA, CDR2 YSLEER. The V and J ends lost 0 bases and 6 bases, in that order; junction bases with no gene match: 5. CDR3 protein: CASSQELAGWAGELFF. DNA for the CDR3: TGCGCCAGCAGCCAAGAGCTAGCGGGGTGGGCCGGGGAGCTGTTTTTT.

The V call is TRBV9, the J call TRBJ2-7; the D gene is possibly TRBD1 (6 bases). V was shortened by 3 bases and J by 3 bases, with 19 bases between the two germline ends. The CDR3 has 16 residues. The germline CDR1 and CDR2 sequences are SGDLS and YYNGEE. CDR3 DNA sequence: TGTGCCAGCAGCGCGAAGGACAGTTTTGGAGTCTACGAGCAGTACTTC. Translation: CASSAKDSFGVYEQYF.

The V gene is TRBV30, the J gene TRBJ1-6; no clear D gene. Germline CDR1 GTSNPN, CDR2 SVGIG (reference sequence). The ends were cut back, 0 bases at V and 10 bases at J, with 10 bases in the middle. The CDR3 is 13 residues long. CDR3 loop: CAWSVRGSSPLHF. The CDR3 nucleotides are TGTGCCTGGAGTGTGCGAGGATCCTCACCCCTCCACTTT.

The chain is built from TRBV12-5 and TRBJ1-4; maybe TRBD1 (5 bases). The CDR3 totals 16 residues. Trimming removed 0 bases from V and 7 bases from J, with 15 bases in between. Per the germline V gene, CDR1 is LGHNT and CDR2 is FRNRAP. In DNA, the CDR3 is TGTGCTAGTGGTTTGGTAGGAGTGGGGGGAGGTGAAAAACTGTTTTTT. Amino acids: CASGLVGVGGGEKLFF.

The V and J genes are TRBV11-3 and TRBJ1-4; TRBD1 is a possible D gene (6 bases). V shed 5 bases and J shed 3 bases, with 10 bases lying between them. This CDR3 has 14 amino acids. CDR1 and CDR2 (germline): SGHNT, YENEEA. DNA for the CDR3: TGTGCCAGCAGCAGAGGGGGACCTAATGAAAAACTGTTTTTT. It yields the protein CASSRGGPNEKLFF.

J is TRBJ2-7 and V is TRBV27; D may be TRBD1 (6 bases). V was shortened by 1 base and J by 3 bases, with 10 bases between the two germline ends. The CDR3 sequence is 14 residues long. Germline V gives CDR1 MNHEY, CDR2 SMNVEV (reference sequence). The CDR3 spells CASSLWGRSYEQYF. The CDR3 DNA follows: TGTGCCAGCAGTTTATGGGGGCGCAGCTACGAGCAGTACTTC.